This is a list of T cell receptor beta chains from one sample in a study of early T cells in non-severe SARS-CoV-2 infection. MiXCR was run by TCRdb on the 5' RACE reads, yielding one entry per CDR3 protein. The sample gives around 50,000 distinct CDR3 sequences, around 6% of which show up once; about 4.4% is in the top ten. The specimen was whole blood. The receptors stem from an adult who was a healthcare worker with PCR-confirmed SARS-CoV-2 infection or an uninfected control (not recorded which). Both conserved end residues are part of each CDR3. D genes are given only for firm matches. The size field is filled for only some rows; it gives once, few, many or a size class.

cdr3_length clone_size j_call d_call v_call cdr3_nt cdr3_aa
15 many TRBJ1-5 - TRBV6-2/TRBV6-3 TGTGCCAGCAGTTATGGGGGGCTAGGCAATCAGCCCCAGCATTTT CASSYGGLGNQPQHF
14 few TRBJ2-7 TRBD1 TRBV6-5 TGTGCCAGCAGTTACACAGGGGGTGGCTACGAGCAGTACTTC CASSYTGGGYEQYF
17 many TRBJ2-3 TRBD2 TRBV6-5 TGTGCCAGCAGTCTTACATTTAGCGGGAGAGAGGCAGATACGCAGTATTTT CASSLTFSGREADTQYF
12 many TRBJ1-2 - TRBV5-6 TGTGCCAGCAGCTCCCCGGATGATCGCTACACCTTC CASSSPDDRYTF
15 few TRBJ2-3 - TRBV7-9 TGTGCCAGCAGCATCGGGGCAGGGACCCCAGATACGCAGTATTTT CASSIGAGTPDTQYF
14 few TRBJ2-2 - TRBV4-1 TGCGCCAGCAGCCGCACAGAGAGCACCGGGGAGCTGTTTTTT CASSRTESTGELFF
15 few TRBJ1-5 - TRBV7-2 TGTGTCAGCAGCGCCCGGGACACCGACAATCAGCCCCAGCATTTT CVSSARDTDNQPQHF
14 - TRBJ2-7 - TRBV19 TGTGCCAGTAGTATAGGATTAGCGGATTACGAGCAGTACTTC CASSIGLADYEQYF
15 many TRBJ2-1 TRBD2 TRBV20-1 TGCAGTGCTATTATAGCGGGCCTCTCCTACAATGAGCAGTTCTTC CSAIIAGLSYNEQFF
13 many TRBJ2-3 TRBD1 TRBV15 TGTGCCACCAGCAGACAGGGGGCAGATACGCAGTATTTT CATSRQGADTQYF
16 many TRBJ2-2 - TRBV7-9 TGTGCCAGCAGCTTAGGCCAGGGCATCCACACCGGGGAGCTGTTTTTT CASSLGQGIHTGELFF
14 - TRBJ2-7 TRBD1 TRBV2 TGTGCCAGCAGTGGGGCCAGGGGGCCCTACGAGCAGTACTTC CASSGARGPYEQYF
13 many TRBJ1-6 - TRBV21-1 TGTGCCAGCATCCGGGACAGGAATTCACCCCTCCACTTT CASIRDRNSPLHF
15 many TRBJ2-1 TRBD2 TRBV11-2 TGTGCCAGCACCTTGGGGCTAGCGGGAGCCTCTGAGCAGTTCTTC CASTLGLAGASEQFF
12 many TRBJ1-2 - TRBV19 TGTGCCAGTAAATCGGGGCTCGGAGGCTACACCTTC CASKSGLGGYTF
14 many TRBJ1-3 - TRBV25-1 TGTGCCAGCAGTGAAGAGCGGACTGGAAACACCATATATTTT CASSEERTGNTIYF
14 many TRBJ2-5 - TRBV7-2 TGTGCCAGCAGCCAGGGGACTCATCAAGAGACCCAGTACTTC CASSQGTHQETQYF
15 many TRBJ1-2 - TRBV3-1 TGTGCCAGCAGCCAAGACGCGGTGCAGGGAGGTGGCTACACCTTC CASSQDAVQGGGYTF
12 - TRBJ2-1 - TRBV2 TGTGCCAGCAGTGAAATGGCGAATGAGCAGTTCTTC CASSEMANEQFF
16 - TRBJ1-2 - TRBV29-1 TGCAGCGTTGAACTCCGGAAGCCAGGGGCGAGCTATGGCTACACCTTC CSVELRKPGASYGYTF
18 - TRBJ2-1 TRBD2 TRBV20-1 TGCAGTGCTCGCATCGGCACTAGCGGAAGCCGCCGGCACAATGAGCAGTTCTTC CSARIGTSGSRRHNEQFF
11 many TRBJ2-7 TRBD2 TRBV6-5 TGTGCCAGCACCGCGGGGGGAGAGCAGTACTTC CASTAGGEQYF
13 - TRBJ2-1 - TRBV27 TGTGCCAGCAGTAGGCCGGGGTACAATGAGCAGTTCTTC CASSRPGYNEQFF
18 many TRBJ1-5 - TRBV19 TGTGCCAGTAGTATCTACAGACTCCGGCCGAGTAGCAATCAGCCCCAGCATTTT CASSIYRLRPSSNQPQHF
12 few TRBJ2-1 - TRBV5-6 TGTGCCAGCAGCCCCGGATATAATGAGCAGTTCTTC CASSPGYNEQFF
13 many TRBJ1-2 - TRBV20-1 TGCAGTGCGCGCTTAGGGGGGGCAGATGGCTACACCTTC CSARLGGADGYTF
12 few TRBJ2-3 - TRBV29-1 TGCAGCGTTGAGCCAGGGCCAGATACGCAGTATTTT CSVEPGPDTQYF
12 many TRBJ1-1 - TRBV6-5 TGTGCCAGCAGTTATCGCGGGGGTCGAACTTTCTTT CASSYRGGRTFF
14 many TRBJ2-3 TRBD1 TRBV27 TGTGCCAGCAGTATCCAGGGGGCCGCAGATACGCAGTATTTT CASSIQGAADTQYF
12 - TRBJ2-7 - TRBV29-1 TGCAGCGTTGAGGTATCTTGGTTCGAGCAGTACTTC CSVEVSWFEQYF
14 medium-sized TRBJ2-3 - TRBV7-9 TGTGCCAGCAGCGCCGGAAACATTCTGGATACGCAGTATTTT CASSAGNILDTQYF
13 many TRBJ1-5 - TRBV5-5 TGTGCCAGCAGCTTGGACGGCCCCGGGCCCCAGCATTTT CASSLDGPGPQHF
13 few TRBJ1-5 - TRBV7-3 TGTGCCAGCAGCTCCTCCTTCAATCAGCCCCAGCATTTT CASSSSFNQPQHF
16 many TRBJ1-6 - TRBV7-2 TGTGCCAGCAGCTTAGTTGAAGGCAGGGGCTATTCACCCCTCCACTTT CASSLVEGRGYSPLHF
14 many TRBJ2-5 - TRBV20-1 TGCAGTGCTTACCACTCCTGGGCAGCGGAGACCCAGTACTTC CSAYHSWAAETQYF
15 many TRBJ2-7 TRBD2 TRBV19 TGTGCCAGTAGTATCCCCTTGGGGGGGTCGTACGAGCAGTACTTC CASSIPLGGSYEQYF
15 many TRBJ2-1 TRBD2 TRBV20-1 TGCAGTGCTGAGGGACTAGCGGGGAACTACAATGAGCAGTTCTTC CSAEGLAGNYNEQFF
15 few TRBJ2-5 TRBD1 TRBV12-3/TRBV12-4 TGTGCCAGCAGTCCCGGGACAGGGGGCATGAAGACCCAGTACTTC CASSPGTGGMKTQYF
19 few TRBJ2-1 TRBD2 TRBV6-6 TGTGCCAGCAGACCCCAATCCCCCGGGACTAGCGGGACCTACAATGAGCAGTTCTTC CASRPQSPGTSGTYNEQFF
12 many TRBJ2-3 - TRBV3-1 TGTGCCAGCAGCCCTGGGACTCAGACGGGGTATTTT CASSPGTQTGYF
16 few TRBJ2-3 TRBD2 TRBV9 TGTGCCAGCAGCGCTAGCGGGGGGGCGTCAACAGATACGCAGTATTTT CASSASGGASTDTQYF
15 many TRBJ1-3 TRBD1 TRBV30 TGTGCCTGGAGTAACCGGGACAGGGGCCGAAACACCATATATTTT CAWSNRDRGRNTIYF
13 many TRBJ2-3 - TRBV27 TGTGCCAGCAGTTTAGGAATACAAGATACGCAGTATTTT CASSLGIQDTQYF
12 many TRBJ1-1 TRBD1 TRBV28 TGTGCCAGCAGCCGACAGGGGGCCTGGGCTTTCTTT CASSRQGAWAFF
15 many TRBJ2-3 - TRBV9 TGTGCCAGCAGCCTATCTCTGGAAGCGGCAGATACGCAGTATTTT CASSLSLEAADTQYF
17 - TRBJ2-1 TRBD2 TRBV24-1 TGTGCCACCAGTGACCCCCCCCCGCGGGGGAAAAACAATGAGCAGTTCTTC CATSDPPPRGKNNEQFF
16 many TRBJ1-5 - TRBV4-1 TGCGCCAGCAGCCAAGATAGCTCGCATCTTCTTCAGCCCCAGCATTTT CASSQDSSHLLQPQHF
18 - TRBJ1-1 TRBD1 TRBV5-4 TGTGCCAGCAGCGGGTCGACAGGGGGCGTTTTCGGGTACACTGAAGCTTTCTTT CASSGSTGGVFGYTEAFF
15 many TRBJ2-1 - TRBV12-3/TRBV12-4 TGTGCCAGCACCCCATTCGCAGGAGGATACAATGAGCAGTTCTTC CASTPFAGGYNEQFF
15 many TRBJ1-5 TRBD1 TRBV7-6 TGTGCCAGCAGCCCCGGGACAGGGATAAATCAGCCCCAGCATTTT CASSPGTGINQPQHF
15 - TRBJ2-1 - TRBV20-1 TGCAGTGCCGATTCGGGACTGAGCTCCTACAATGAGCAGTTCTTC CSADSGLSSYNEQFF
15 - TRBJ1-6 - TRBV7-2 TGTGCCAGCAGCTTAGACAGCTCCTATAATTCACCCCTCCACTTT CASSLDSSYNSPLHF
15 - TRBJ2-3 - TRBV9 TGTGCCAGCAGCGTAGCGGGAACTACAACAGATACGCAGTATTTT CASSVAGTTTDTQYF
16 - TRBJ2-2 TRBD1 TRBV9 TGTGCCAGCAGCCCTCAGGGGGTTACGAACACCGGGGAGCTGTTTTTT CASSPQGVTNTGELFF
14 many TRBJ1-1 - TRBV29-1 TGCAGCGTTCAGGAACACACTCTGAACACTGAAGCTTTCTTT CSVQEHTLNTEAFF
13 many TRBJ1-2 - TRBV6-1 TGTGCCAGCAGGGAAACAGGGCCCTATGGCTACACCTTC CASRETGPYGYTF
14 many TRBJ2-7 - TRBV5-5 TGTGCCAGCAGCCCGCGAGGCCACGTTTATGAGCAGTACTTC CASSPRGHVYEQYF
14 many TRBJ1-2 - TRBV4-3 TGCGCCAGCAGCCAAGCAGGGACCTACTATGGCTACACCTTC CASSQAGTYYGYTF
14 few TRBJ2-4 - TRBV21-1 TGTGCCAGCAGCATCACAGGGAAGGAAAACATTCAGTACTTC CASSITGKENIQYF